Below, 15 T cell receptor beta chains from the same sample are listed, as sequenced in a study of shared clonotypes between healthy human individuals. Sequenced by immunoSEQ multiplex PCR; TCRdb stores in-frame clones only, minus some. The sample gives roughly 890,000 clones, 80% to 95% of which show up once; 24% is in the top ten. CD45RO-negative, CCR7-positively selected cells formed the naive CD8 fraction, excluding terminally differentiated effector memory CD45RA+ cells. Sequenced material: naive CD8+ T cells sorted from blood. All receptors come from a man aged 25 to 40 in good health.

The V gene is TRBV11-2, the J gene TRBJ2-7; 8 bases are a match to TRBD2. The CDR3 is 17 amino acids. CDR1 and CDR2 from the germline V gene are SGHAT and FQNNGV. With 2 bases clipped from V and 0 bases from J, the junction kept 9 bases outside the gene matches. The chain's CDR3 is CASSLSSGGYSSYEQYF. In DNA, the CDR3 is TGTGCCAGCAGCTTATCCTCGGGGGGGTACAGCTCCTACGAGCAGTACTTC.

This clone has more than one count but fewer than ten. The rearrangement uses TRBV4-3 and TRBJ2-1, with no clear D. This CDR3 is built from 14 residues. The germline V gene encodes CDR1 LGHNA and CDR2 YSLEER. V lost 0 bases and J lost 3, with 6 bases in between. CDR3 protein: CASSQDSRYNEQFF. The CDR3 DNA sequence: TGCGCCAGCAGCCAAGATAGCCGCTACAATGAGCAGTTCTTC.

The V and J genes are TRBV2 and TRBJ2-3, with 11 bases matching TRBD2. The CDR3 loop spans 16 amino acids. Germline loops: CDR1 SNHLY, CDR2 FYNNEI. V shed 10 bases and J 2 bases; nucleotides not matched to a gene: 11. DNA of the CDR3: TGTGCCAACAGCCCCTCTAGCGGGAGGTTCACAGATACGCAGTATTTT. As protein: CANSPSSGRFTDTQYF.

As for this clone: Different DNA sequences within this sample yield the same CDR3. Written as DNA, the CDR3 is TGTGCCAGCAGTCCCGTAACCGGGGAGCTGTTTTTT. Its protein is CASSPVTGELFF. The V call is TRBV27, the J call TRBJ2-2; D is undetermined. Germline V gene lookup returns CDR1 MNHEY and CDR2 SMNVEV (reference sequence). The ends were cut back, 5 bases at V and 5 bases at J, with 6 bases in the middle. The CDR3 spans 12 residues.

The V gene is TRBV27, the J gene TRBJ1-5; TRBD1 matches at 8 bases. In germline, CDR1 is MNHEY, CDR2 SMNVEV (reference sequence). Trimming at V came to 4 bases and at J to 6 bases, leaving 8 bases not matched to a gene. There are 15 residues in the CDR3. This CDR3 reads CASSSTTGVIQPQHF. Written as DNA, the CDR3 is TGTGCCAGCAGTTCCACGACAGGGGTCATTCAGCCCCAGCATTTT.

The chain recombines TRBV7-9 with TRBJ2-7; 13 positions match TRBD2. This CDR3 has 16 amino acids. Germline trimming cut 8 bases from V and 1 base from J; bases unmatched to any gene: 8. Germline CDR1 reads SEHNR; CDR2 reads FQNEAQ (reference sequence). The CDR3 loop reads CASGGLAGEGSYEQYF. The CDR3 bases are TGTGCCAGCGGAGGACTAGCGGGAGAAGGGTCCTACGAGCAGTACTTC.

Details on this clone: This is likely an artifact of a read error, given a far larger clone one base away. The chain has TRBV2 and TRBJ2-1; D is undetermined. V lost 0 bases and J 3 bases, leaving 3 bases between the germline ends. The CDR3 totals 13 residues. Germline lookup yields CDR1 SNHLY and CDR2 FYNNEI. As DNA, the CDR3 is TGTGCCAGCAGTGAAGCGGACTACAATGAGCAGTTCTTC. Its protein is CASSEADYNEQFF.

The DNA of the CDR3 is TGTGCCAGCAGTTCTACACGATTGGGACTAGCGGGATCACAGAACACCGGGGAGCTGTTTTTT. This gives the protein CASSSTRLGLAGSQNTGELFF. This chain links TRBV28 with TRBJ2-2; TRBD2 agrees at 13 bases. The CDR3 extends over 21 amino acids. V lost 4 bases, J lost 1 base, and 15 bases stayed unmatched. Germline-derived CDR1 and CDR2 are MDHEN and SYDVKM.

The V gene is TRBV7-6, the J gene TRBJ2-1; no firm D call. Germline CDR1 and CDR2: SGHVS and FNYEAQ. The CDR3 runs to 17 residues. Trimming took 0 bases from V and 3 from J, leaving 15 bases between them. CDR3 in amino acids: CASSLAGEEIHYNEQFF. CDR3 nucleotide sequence: TGTGCCAGCAGCTTAGCGGGCGAGGAGATCCACTACAATGAGCAGTTCTTC. The entire variable domain, with the rest obtained from reference TRBV7-6 and TRBJ2-1, is as follows: GAGVSQSPRYKVTKRGQDVALRCDPISGHVSLYWYRQALGQGPEFLTYFNYEAQQDKSGLPNDRFSAERPEGSISTLTIQRTEQRDSAMYRCASSLAGEEIHYNEQFFGPGTRLTVL.

The CDR3 sequence is CASGGLLRPLGGDTQYF. In nucleotides, the CDR3 is TGTGCCAGCGGGGGATTACTGCGACCGCTTGGAGGAGATACGCAGTATTTT. The rearrangement joins TRBV27 to TRBJ2-3; the D call may be TRBD1 or TRBD2 (5 bases each). There are 17 residues in the CDR3. V was clipped by 8 bases and J by 5 bases, with 26 bases between them. The germline V gene has CDR1 MNHEY and CDR2 SMNVEV (reference sequence).

This chain uses TRBV9 with TRBJ2-6; TRBD1 aligns across 8 bases. J was trimmed by 0 bases and V by 2 bases; bases with no gene match: 19. CDR3 length equals 22 residues. From germline, CDR1 is SGDLS and CDR2 YYNGEE. This chain's CDR3 is CASSVLTGAFSISSSGANVLTF. CDR3 bases: TGTGCCAGCAGCGTCTTGACAGGGGCGTTTTCTATATCGAGCTCTGGGGCCAACGTCCTGACTTTC.

The chain links TRBV28 to TRBJ2-1, with a possible D match to TRBD2 (5 bases). V lost 4 bases and J 6 bases, leaving 10 bases between the germline ends. The CDR3 extends over 13 amino acids. Germline values: CDR1 MDHEN, CDR2 SYDVKM. The DNA of the CDR3 is TGTGCCAGCAGTTCGGACTCCAGCAATGAGCAGTTCTTC. It specifies CASSSDSSNEQFF.

V gene TRBV5-5 combines with J gene TRBJ2-7; D ambiguous. In germline, CDR1 is SGHKS, CDR2 YYEKEE (reference sequence). The CDR3 covers 12 residues. Between the trimmed V and J ends, which lost 2 bases and 4 bases, there was a span of 7 bases. Written as DNA, the CDR3 is TGTGCCAGCAGCTTAGAGGTTTACGAGCAGTACTTC. Translating it yields CASSLEVYEQYF.

The gene calls are TRBV29-1 and TRBJ2-3, with D perhaps given as TRBD1 or TRBD2 (6 bases each). Trimming stripped 7 bases from V and 6 bases from J, with 14 bases between. Germline V CDR1 and CDR2: SQVTM, ANQGSEA. This CDR3 comprises 12 residues. CDR3 nucleotides: TGCAGCGGACGAGGGGGGTTGGATACGCAGTATTTT. This codes for CSGRGGLDTQYF.

Worth noting for this clone: One end of the junction fails to match germline, which may point to a read error. The V call is TRBV7-3, the J call TRBJ1-1; no definite D call. The CDR3 runs to 14 residues. Germline assignment: CDR1 SGHTA and CDR2 FQGTGA. The CDR3 sequence is CASKPRTANAEAFF. CDR3 in DNA: TGTGCCAGCAAACCTAGGACGGCGAACGCTGAAGCTTTCTTT.